This T cell receptor (beta chain) originates from a study of CD8 T cells in Susac syndrome. When the RNA was reverse transcribed, random hexamers were used with an input of roughly 0.45 to 1 ug. MiXCR, run by TCRdb on the immunoSEQ multiplex PCR reads, gives a single entry per CDR3 protein. Here the sample spans roughly 140,000 distinct CDR3 sequences, over 95% being singletons. The CDR3 runs to 15 residues. In germline, CDR1 is KGHDR, CDR2 SFDVKD. V shed 5 bases, J shed 4 bases, and the junction held 5 bases outside the gene matches. The origin of this receptor is a human donor with multiple sclerosis. Sample: CD8+ T cells from PBMCs. The chain recombines TRBV24-1 with TRBJ2-2; TRBD1 matches at 8 bases. CDR3 residues: CATSAGQGITGELFF. CDR3 DNA: TGTGCCACCAGTGCAGGACAGGGAATCACCGGGGAGCTGTTTTTT.